This T cell receptor beta chain was recorded in a study of T cells after yellow fever vaccination. Study-wide results and caveats: Abundant contaminating clonotypes from the bulk population could appear in FACS-sorted repertoires. Booster sampling recovered most clones from primary vaccination (around 96% CD4, around 90% CD8). CD4 and CD8 compartments shared a small share of clonotypes, likely from convergent recombination.

TCRdb called the 5' RACE reads again in MiXCR, with one record for every CDR3 protein. The sample contains 500,000 to 550,000 distinct CDR3 sequences, just over 20% of which appear only once. This clonotype occurred many times. Its target is not known. The V segment lost 3 bases and the J segment 7 bases; nucleotides outside the gene matches: 6. This CDR3 is built from 15 residues. Germline V gene data show CDR1 as MNHEY and CDR2 as SVGAGI. Material: PBMCs, obtained less than 25 days after the first yellow fever vaccination. This clonotype was sampled from a man younger than 30 who received the YFV17D yellow fever vaccine. The V gene is TRBV6-5, the J gene TRBJ2-2, with 9 bases aligning to TRBD1. DNA of the CDR3: TGTGCCAGCAGTTATCACAGGGGGCAGATCGGGGAGCTGTTTTTT. This gives the protein CASSYHRGQIGELFF.